This T cell receptor (beta chain) was found in a study of blood T cell repertoires in COVID-19. TCRdb's copy holds only in-frame clones and misses some; the assay was immunoSEQ multiplex PCR. Of some 230,000 clones listed, roughly four fifths were seen once; the top ten hold roughly 1.3%. Sequencing was done on a sample of PBMCs or T cells enriched from blood (not recorded which). This receptor was obtained from a woman in her thirties or forties with acute COVID-19.

The CDR3 DNA reads as TGTGCCAGCAGCCCTTCTCTGACAGAAAAGGTATTTACCTACGAGCAGTACTTC. This sequence encodes CASSPSLTEKVFTYEQYF. V is TRBV3-1 (or the pseudogene TRBV3-2) and J is TRBJ2-7, with a weak D call TRBD1 (5 bases). V was cut by 4 bases and J by 2 bases, with 24 bases left in between. Germline V gene lookup returns CDR1 LGHDT and CDR2 YNNKEL (reference sequence). CDR3 size: 18 residues.